This TCR beta chain stems from a study of blood T cell repertoires in COVID-19. The overall study: Sites across the United States, Italy and Spain contributed samples from acute and convalescent COVID-19.

This CDR3 spans 16 amino acids. The trim removed 0 bases at V and 5 bases at J, leaving 2 bases unmatched. Germline CDR1 is LGHNA and CDR2 is YNFKEQ. Which cohort a participant joined came from the clinical history participants gave. Source study methods: Reference gene primer amplification gave nucleated cell count estimates. Method: immunoSEQ multiplex PCR; TCRdb's copy keeps in-frame clones and lacks some. The DNA was the basis for D and trimming; V, J and clone size are from that table. This table has about 330,000 clones, approximately 87% appearing once. Sequencing input: PBMCs or T cells enriched from blood (not recorded which). The clonotype was recovered from a woman aged 25 to 39 who had recovered from COVID-19. V is TRBV4-2 and J is TRBJ2-2; 11 bases are shared with TRBD2. This CDR3 is CASSQDSGGETGELFF. The CDR3 DNA is TGTGCCAGCAGCCAAGATAGCGGGGGGGAGACCGGGGAGCTGTTTTTT.